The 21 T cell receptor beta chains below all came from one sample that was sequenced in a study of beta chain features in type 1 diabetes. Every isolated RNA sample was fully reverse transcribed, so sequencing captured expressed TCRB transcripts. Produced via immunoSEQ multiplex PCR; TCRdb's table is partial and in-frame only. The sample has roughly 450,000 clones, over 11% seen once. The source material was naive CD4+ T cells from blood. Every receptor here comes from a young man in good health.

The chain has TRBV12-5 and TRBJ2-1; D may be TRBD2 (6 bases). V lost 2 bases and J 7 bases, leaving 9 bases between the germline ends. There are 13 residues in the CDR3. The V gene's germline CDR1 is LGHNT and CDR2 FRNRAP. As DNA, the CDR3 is TGTGCTAGTGGTTTGTCGACTAGAAATGAGCAGTTCTTC. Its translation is CASGLSTRNEQFF.

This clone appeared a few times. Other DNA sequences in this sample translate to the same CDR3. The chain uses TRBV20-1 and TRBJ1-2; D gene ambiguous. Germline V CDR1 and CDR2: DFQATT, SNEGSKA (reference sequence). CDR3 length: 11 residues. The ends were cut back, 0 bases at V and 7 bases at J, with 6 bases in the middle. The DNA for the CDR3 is TGCAGTGCTAGAGATCCCCCTGGCTACACCTTC. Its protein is CSARDPPGYTF.

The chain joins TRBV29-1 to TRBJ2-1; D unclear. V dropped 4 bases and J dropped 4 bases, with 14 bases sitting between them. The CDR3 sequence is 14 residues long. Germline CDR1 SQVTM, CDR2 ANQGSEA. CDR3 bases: TGCAGCGTTGTAATGCCGCGACTTTACAATGAGCAGTTCTTC. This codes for CSVVMPRLYNEQFF.

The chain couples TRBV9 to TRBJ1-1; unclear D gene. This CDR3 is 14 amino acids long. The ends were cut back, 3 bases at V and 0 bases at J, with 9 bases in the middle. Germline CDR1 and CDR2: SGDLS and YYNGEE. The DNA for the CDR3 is TGTGCCAGCAGCGAAGACCTAATGAACACTGAAGCTTTCTTT. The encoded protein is CASSEDLMNTEAFF.

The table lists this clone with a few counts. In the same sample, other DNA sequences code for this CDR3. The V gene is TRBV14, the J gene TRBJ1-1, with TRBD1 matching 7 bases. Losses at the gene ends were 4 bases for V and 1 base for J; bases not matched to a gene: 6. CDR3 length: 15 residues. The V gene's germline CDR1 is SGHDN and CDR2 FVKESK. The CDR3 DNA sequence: TGTGCCAGCAGCCTTCGGACAGGAAAGAACACTGAAGCTTTCTTT. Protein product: CASSLRTGKNTEAFF.

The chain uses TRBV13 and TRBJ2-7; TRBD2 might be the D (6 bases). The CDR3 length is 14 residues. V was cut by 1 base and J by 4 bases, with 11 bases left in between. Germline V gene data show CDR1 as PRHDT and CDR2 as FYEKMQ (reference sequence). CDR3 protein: CASSLAAGTYEQYF. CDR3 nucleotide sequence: TGTGCCAGCAGCTTAGCGGCAGGGACTTACGAGCAGTACTTC.

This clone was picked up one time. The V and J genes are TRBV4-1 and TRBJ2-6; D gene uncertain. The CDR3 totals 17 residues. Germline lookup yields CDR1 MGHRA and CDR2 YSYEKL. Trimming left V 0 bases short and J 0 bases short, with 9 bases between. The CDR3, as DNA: TGCGCCAGCAGCCAAGAAACACGGGCCTCTGGGGCCAACGTCCTGACTTTC. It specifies CASSQETRASGANVLTF.

CDR3 sequence reads: CASSLAQGTSSYEQYF. CDR3 DNA: TGCGCCAGCAGCTTGGCCCAAGGGACGAGCTCCTACGAGCAGTACTTC. The chain recombines TRBV5-1 with TRBJ2-7; D tentatively fits TRBD1 or TRBD2 (5 bases each). CDR3 size: 16 residues. CDR1 is SGHRS, CDR2 YFSETQ, per germline. V was clipped by 0 bases and J by 0 bases, with 13 bases between them. Based on the CDR3 plus reference TRBV5-1 and TRBJ2-7, the full variable domain is KAGVTQTPRYLIKTRGQQVTLSCSPISGHRSVSWYQQTPGQGLQFLFEYFSETQRNKGNFPGRFSGRQFSNSRSEMNVSTLELGDSALYLCASSLAQGTSSYEQYFGPGTRLTVT.

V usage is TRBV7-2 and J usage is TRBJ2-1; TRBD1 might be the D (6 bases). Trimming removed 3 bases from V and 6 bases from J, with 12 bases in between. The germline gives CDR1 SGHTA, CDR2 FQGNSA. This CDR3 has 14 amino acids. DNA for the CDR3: TGTGCCAGCAGCTTCACAGGGACCGGCAATGAGCAGTTCTTC. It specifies CASSFTGTGNEQFF.

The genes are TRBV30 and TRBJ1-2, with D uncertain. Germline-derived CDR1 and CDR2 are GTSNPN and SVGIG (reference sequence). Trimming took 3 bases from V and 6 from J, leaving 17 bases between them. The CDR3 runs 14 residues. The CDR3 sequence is CAWSPLLKGHGYTF. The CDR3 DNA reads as TGTGCCTGGAGCCCGCTCCTGAAAGGGCATGGCTACACCTTC.

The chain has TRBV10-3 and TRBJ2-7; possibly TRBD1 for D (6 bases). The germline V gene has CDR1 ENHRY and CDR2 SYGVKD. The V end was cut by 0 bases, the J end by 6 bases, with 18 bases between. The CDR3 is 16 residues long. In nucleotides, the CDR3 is TGTGCCATCAGTGAGTCGACGGGGACAAGGGTGTCCGAGCAGTACTTC. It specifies CAISESTGTRVSEQYF.

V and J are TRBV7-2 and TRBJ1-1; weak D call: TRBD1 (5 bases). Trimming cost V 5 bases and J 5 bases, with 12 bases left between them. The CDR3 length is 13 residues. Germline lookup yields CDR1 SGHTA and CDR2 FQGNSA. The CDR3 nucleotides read TGTGCCAGCAGCAAACGAGGGGTGACTGAAGCTTTCTTT. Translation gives CASSKRGVTEAFF.

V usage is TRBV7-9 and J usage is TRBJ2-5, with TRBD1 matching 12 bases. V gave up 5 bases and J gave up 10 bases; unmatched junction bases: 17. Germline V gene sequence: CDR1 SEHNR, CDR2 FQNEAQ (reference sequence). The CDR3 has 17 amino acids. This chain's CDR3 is CASSTRRSGQGAYSQYF. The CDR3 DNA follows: TGTGCCAGCAGCACCAGAAGATCGGGACAGGGGGCGTATAGCCAGTACTTC. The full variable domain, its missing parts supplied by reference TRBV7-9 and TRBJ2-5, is DTGVSQNPRHKITKRGQNVTFRCDPISEHNRLYWYRQTLGQGPEFLTYFQNEAQLEKSRLLSDRFSAERPKGSFSTLEIQRTEQGDSAMYLCASSTRRSGQGAYSQYFGPGTRLLVL.

The CDR3 region is CATSREFSRGRYNYGYTF. The DNA for the CDR3 is TGTGCCACCAGCAGAGAGTTCAGCCGAGGCCGATATAACTATGGCTACACCTTC. The rearrangement uses TRBV15 and TRBJ1-2; D not certain. Trimming left V 0 bases short and J 1 base short, with 18 bases between. The CDR3 loop spans 18 amino acids. CDR1 is LNHNV and CDR2 is YYDKDF in the germline V gene (reference sequence).

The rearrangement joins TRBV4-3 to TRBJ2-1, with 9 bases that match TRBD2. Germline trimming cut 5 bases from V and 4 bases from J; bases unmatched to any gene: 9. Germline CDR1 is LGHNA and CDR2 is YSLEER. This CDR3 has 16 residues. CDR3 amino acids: CASSEGGLAGYNEQFF. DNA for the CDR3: TGCGCCAGCAGCGAAGGCGGGCTAGCGGGGTACAATGAGCAGTTCTTC.

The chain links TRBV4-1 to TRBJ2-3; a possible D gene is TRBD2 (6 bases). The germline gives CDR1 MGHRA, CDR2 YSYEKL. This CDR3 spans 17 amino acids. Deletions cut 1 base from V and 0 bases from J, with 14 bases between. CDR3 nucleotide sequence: TGCGCCAGCAGCCAAGTCGGGGGAGCTCGTAGCACAGATACGCAGTATTTT. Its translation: CASSQVGGARSTDTQYF.

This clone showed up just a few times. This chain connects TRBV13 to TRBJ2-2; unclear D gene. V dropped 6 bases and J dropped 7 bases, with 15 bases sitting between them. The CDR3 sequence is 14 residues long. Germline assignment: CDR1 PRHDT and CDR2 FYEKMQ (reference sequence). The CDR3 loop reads CASSLGRRSGELFF. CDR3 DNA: TGTGCCAGCAGTCTTGGTCGGCGGAGCGGGGAGCTGTTTTTT.

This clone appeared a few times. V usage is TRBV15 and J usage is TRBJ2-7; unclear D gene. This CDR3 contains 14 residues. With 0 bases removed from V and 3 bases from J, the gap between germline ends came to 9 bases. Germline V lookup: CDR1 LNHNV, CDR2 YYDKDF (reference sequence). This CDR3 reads CATSRDLGNYEQYV. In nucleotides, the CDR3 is TGTGCCACCAGCAGAGATTTGGGAAACTACGAGCAGTACGTC.

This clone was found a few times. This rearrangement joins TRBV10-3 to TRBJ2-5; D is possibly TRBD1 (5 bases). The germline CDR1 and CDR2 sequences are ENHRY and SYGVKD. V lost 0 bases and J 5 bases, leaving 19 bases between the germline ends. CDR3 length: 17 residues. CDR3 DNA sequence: TGTGCCATCAGTGAGTCTAGACAGACCGCCGCAGCGGAGACCCAGTACTTC. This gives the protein CAISESRQTAAAETQYF.

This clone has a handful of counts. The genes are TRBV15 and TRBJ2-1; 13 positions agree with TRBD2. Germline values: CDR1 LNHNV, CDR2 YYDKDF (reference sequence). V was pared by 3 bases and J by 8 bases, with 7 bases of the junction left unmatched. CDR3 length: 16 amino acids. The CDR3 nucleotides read TGTGCCACCAGCAGGCGACTAGCGGGGGGTAGTTATGAGCAGTTCTTC. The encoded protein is CATSRRLAGGSYEQFF.

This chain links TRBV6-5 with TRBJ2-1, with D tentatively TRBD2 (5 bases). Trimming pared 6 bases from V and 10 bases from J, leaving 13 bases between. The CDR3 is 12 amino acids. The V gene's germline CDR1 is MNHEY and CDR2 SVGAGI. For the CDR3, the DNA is TGTGCCAGCAGCCGAGGAGGAGAGGAGCAGTTCTTC. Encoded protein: CASSRGGEEQFF.